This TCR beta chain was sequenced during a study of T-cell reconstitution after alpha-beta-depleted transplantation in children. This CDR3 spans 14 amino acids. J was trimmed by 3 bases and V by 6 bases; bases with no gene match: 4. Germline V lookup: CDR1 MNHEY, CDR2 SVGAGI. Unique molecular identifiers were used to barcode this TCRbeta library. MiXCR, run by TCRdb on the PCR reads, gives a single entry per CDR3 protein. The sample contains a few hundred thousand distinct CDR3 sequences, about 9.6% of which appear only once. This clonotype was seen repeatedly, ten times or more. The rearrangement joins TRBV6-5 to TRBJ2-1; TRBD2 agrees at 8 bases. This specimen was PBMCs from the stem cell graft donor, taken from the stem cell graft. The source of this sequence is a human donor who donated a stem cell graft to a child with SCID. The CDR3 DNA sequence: TGTGCCAGCAGCCGGGGGGGCATCTACAATGAGCAGTTCTTC. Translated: CASSRGGIYNEQFF.